Listed below are T cell receptor beta chains from one sample, sequenced in a study of cytomegalovirus exposure and HLA in healthy donors. Assay used: immunoSEQ multiplex PCR; TCRdb lists only in-frame clones, some missing. This sample has approximately 53,000 clones, with about three quarters found just once. The sequenced sample was PBMCs. The receptors stem from a man younger than 45 in good health and CMV-seropositive. Each CDR3 is given with its conserved first and last residue. The order of the fields is J gene, V gene, clone size, D gene, CDR3 protein, CDR3 DNA. The D gene is left open where the match is weak. Size is stated for part of the rows, as once, few or many counts, or as a class when the clone is expanded.

TRBJ2-5 TRBV2 . . CASSDRTTIQETQYF TGTGCCAGCAGTGATCGGACTACGATCCAAGAGACCCAGTACTTC
TRBJ1-2 TRBV23-1 once . CASSHRGGGYTF TGCGCCAGCAGTCACAGGGGCGGGGGCTACACCTTC
TRBJ1-2 TRBV5-1 . . CASSLAGDNYGYTF TGCGCCAGCAGCTTGGCAGGGGACAACTATGGCTACACCTTC
TRBJ1-2 TRBV12-5 . . CASGPVQRNGYGYTF TGTGCTAGTGGTCCAGTACAGAGAAATGGCTATGGCTACACCTTC
TRBJ1-5 TRBV2 . TRBD1 CASSERRTGVIQPQHF TGTGCCAGCAGTGAAAGGCGGACAGGGGTTATTCAGCCCCAGCATTTT
TRBJ1-1 TRBV18 . . CASLPRAGDTEAFF TGTGCCAGCCTTCCGCGGGCAGGAGACACTGAAGCTTTCTTT
TRBJ1-3 TRBV7-9 . TRBD1 CASSTGAGTEPRNTIYF TGTGCCAGCAGTACGGGCGCCGGGACAGAGCCTAGAAACACCATATATTTT
TRBJ1-6 TRBV7-3 . . CASSLSGEISPLHF TGTGCCAGCAGCTTATCCGGGGAAATCTCACCCCTCCACTTT
TRBJ2-2 TRBV9 . TRBD1 CASSSGGSTGELFF TGTGCCAGCAGCTCAGGGGGAAGCACCGGGGAGCTGTTTTTT
TRBJ1-1 TRBV18 . . CASSFDTTYTEAFF TGTGCCAGCTCATTCGACACCACTTACACTGAAGCTTTCTTT
TRBJ1-1 TRBV4-1 . . CASRTGTMNTEAFF TGCGCCAGCAGGACAGGTACCATGAACACTGAAGCTTTCTTT
TRBJ1-1 TRBV6-5 few TRBD1 CASSYDEQGPTEAFF TGTGCCAGCAGTTACGACGAACAGGGGCCCACTGAAGCTTTCTTT
TRBJ2-3 TRBV7-9 . TRBD1 CSSSLGQGSTDTQYF TGTTCCAGCAGCTTGGGACAGGGCAGCACAGATACGCAGTATTTT